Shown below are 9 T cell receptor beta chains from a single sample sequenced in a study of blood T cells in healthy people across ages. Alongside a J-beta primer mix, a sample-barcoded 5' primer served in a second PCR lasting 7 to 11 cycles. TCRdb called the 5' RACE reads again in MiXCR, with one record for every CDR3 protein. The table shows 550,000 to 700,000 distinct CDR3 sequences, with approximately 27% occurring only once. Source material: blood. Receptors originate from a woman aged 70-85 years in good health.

CDR3 protein: CASSQVTSGFPQFF. The CDR3 nucleotides are TGTGCCAGCAGCCAAGTGACCTCGGGGTTCCCCCAGTTCTTC. The chain joins TRBV3-1 to TRBJ2-5; D is possibly TRBD2 (5 bases). The closer fit of TRBJ2-1 to the DNA end suggests the J call may be wrong. Germline V gene lookup returns CDR1 LGHDT and CDR2 YNNKEL (reference sequence). The CDR3 spans 14 residues.

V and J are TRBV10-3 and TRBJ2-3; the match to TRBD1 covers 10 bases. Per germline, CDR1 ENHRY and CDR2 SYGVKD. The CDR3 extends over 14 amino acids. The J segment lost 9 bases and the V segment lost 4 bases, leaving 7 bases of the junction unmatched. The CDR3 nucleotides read TGTGCCATCAGTGGGGGACAGGGGCTTCCGACGCAGTATTTT. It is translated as CAISGGQGLPTQYF.

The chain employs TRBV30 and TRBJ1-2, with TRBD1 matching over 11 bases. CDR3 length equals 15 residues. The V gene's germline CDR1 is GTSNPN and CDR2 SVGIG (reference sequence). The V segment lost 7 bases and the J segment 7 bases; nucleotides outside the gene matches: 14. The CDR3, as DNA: TGTGCCTTGGGCGGGACAGGGGGTTTCTCTAGTGGCTACACCTTC. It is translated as CALGGTGGFSSGYTF.

In nucleotides, the CDR3 is TGCGCCAGCAGCCTGGATCCCCCCAATGAGCAGTTCTTC. Its translation is CASSLDPPNEQFF. The chain is built from TRBV5-1 and TRBJ2-5; unclear D gene. Judging by the DNA end, TRBJ2-1 fits better; the J call may be wrong. There are 13 residues in the CDR3. Germline V gene data show CDR1 as SGHRS and CDR2 as YFSETQ.

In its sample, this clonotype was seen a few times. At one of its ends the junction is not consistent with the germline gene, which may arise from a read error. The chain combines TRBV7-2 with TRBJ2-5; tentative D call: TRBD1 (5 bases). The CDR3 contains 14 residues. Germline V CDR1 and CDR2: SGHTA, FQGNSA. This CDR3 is CASSLSTVQETQSF. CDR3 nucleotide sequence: TGTGCCAGCAGCCTATCGACAGTCCAAGAGACCCAGTCCTTC.

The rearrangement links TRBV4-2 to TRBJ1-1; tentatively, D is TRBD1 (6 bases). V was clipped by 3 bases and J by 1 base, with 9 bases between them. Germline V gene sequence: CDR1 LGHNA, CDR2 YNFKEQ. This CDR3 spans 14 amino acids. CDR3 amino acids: CASSHQGSNTEAFF. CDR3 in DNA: TGTGCCAGCAGCCACCAGGGGTCGAACACTGAAGCTTTCTTT.

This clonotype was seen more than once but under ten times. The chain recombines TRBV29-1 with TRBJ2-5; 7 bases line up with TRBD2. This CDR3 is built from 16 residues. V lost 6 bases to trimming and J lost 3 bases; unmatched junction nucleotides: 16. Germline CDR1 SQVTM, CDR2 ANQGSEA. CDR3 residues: CSVDPKGRAEEETQYF. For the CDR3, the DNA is TGCAGCGTGGACCCTAAAGGGAGGGCCGAAGAAGAGACCCAGTACTTC.

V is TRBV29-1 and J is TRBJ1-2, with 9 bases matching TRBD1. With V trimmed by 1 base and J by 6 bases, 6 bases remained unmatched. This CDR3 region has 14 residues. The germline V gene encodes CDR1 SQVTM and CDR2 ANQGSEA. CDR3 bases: TGCAGCGTTGAAGGGGGACAGGGTTCGGATGGCTACACCTTC. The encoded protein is CSVEGGQGSDGYTF.

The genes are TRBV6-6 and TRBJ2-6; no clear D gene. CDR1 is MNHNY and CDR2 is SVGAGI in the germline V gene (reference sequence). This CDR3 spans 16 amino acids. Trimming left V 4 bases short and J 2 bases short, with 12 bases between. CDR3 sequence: CASSSSPPPGANVLTF. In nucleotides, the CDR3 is TGTGCCAGCAGTTCGTCGCCCCCCCCTGGGGCCAACGTCCTGACTTTC.